This T cell receptor beta chain was identified during a study of cytomegalovirus exposure and HLA in healthy donors. Study observations and caveats: The CMV antigen specificity of three CMV-associated chains was confirmed through in vitro analysis. In most subjects, TCR beta sequences reportedly gave accurate predictions of HLA-A and HLA-B alleles. A highly shared variant cluster was judged a likely technical artifact. Some 16,000 TCR beta sequences were associated with HLA alleles at 0.05 false discovery rate in a later analysis.

Vbeta (60) and Jbeta (13) primers were used in the PCR. Measured with immunoSEQ multiplex PCR; TCRdb has only the in-frame clones, and not every one. The sample lists about 140,000 clones, around 90% occurring once. Between the trimmed V and J ends, which lost 5 bases and 5 bases, there was a span of 8 bases. Germline CDR1 reads SGHAT; CDR2 reads FQNNGV. The CDR3 has 12 amino acids. On this clone itself: Its antigen is not known.

This receptor was identified in a woman in her forties in good health and CMV-seronegative. The sample comprised PBMCs. V gene TRBV11-2 combines with J gene TRBJ2-3; D remains unclear. CDR3 in amino acids: CASSPLLDTQYF. The CDR3 bases are TGTGCCAGCAGCCCTCTCCTAGATACGCAGTATTTT.